This paragraph covers one T cell receptor beta chain sequence. The data originate from a study of T cell changes during pregnancy in multiple sclerosis. The V end was cut by 5 bases, the J end by 7 bases, with 21 bases between. The CDR3 spans 15 residues. CDR1 and CDR2 (germline): SGHAT, FQNNGV. Some clones are missing from TCRdb's copy, which holds only in-frame ones; the method was immunoSEQ multiplex PCR. This table holds 35,000 to 50,000 clones, 87% found once. The V and J genes are TRBV11-2 and TRBJ2-7, with a possible D match to TRBD2 (6 bases). The source of this sequence is a female donor with multiple sclerosis, enrolled in a pregnancy study. The starting material was CD4+ T cells from peripheral blood mononuclear cells, obtained after pregnancy. The CDR3 reads CASSPRSGSGLEQYF. The CDR3, as DNA: TGTGCCAGCAGCCCCAGGTCGGGCAGCGGGTTGGAGCAGTACTTC. Looking up the rest from reference TRBV11-2 and TRBJ2-7 gives the full variable domain: EAGVAQSPRYKIIEKRQSVAFWCNPISGHATLYWYQQILGQGPKLLIQFQNNGVVDDSQLPKDRFSAERLKGVDSTLKIQPAKLEDSAVYLCASSPRSGSGLEQYFGPGTRLTVT.